Each of the 12 T cell receptor beta chains below was sequenced from the same sample in a study of beta chain features in type 1 diabetes (dated 2018 in TCRdb). Receptors were amplified or captured by the immunoSEQ multiplex PCR assay. The entire isolated RNA was reverse transcribed using the High Capacity cDNA Reverse Transcription Kit, and thus expressed TCRB transcripts were sequenced. TCRdb retrieved this table from immuneACCESS and kept in-frame rearrangements only. Not all clones are present; in checked studies, unresolved V genes account for under half, and no reason is known for the remainder. This sample lists about 150,000 clones; approximately 8.1% were detected once. The leading ten clones occupy 0.65% of the sample. Sequenced: central memory CD4+ T cells from blood. These receptors originate from a man aged 18 to 30 in good health.

The V call is TRBV28, the J call TRBJ1-5; D is unresolved. Trimming removed 0 bases at V and 0 bases at J, with 6 bases between. Germline values: CDR1 MDHEN, CDR2 SYDVKM. The CDR3 loop spans 15 amino acids. The CDR3: CASSLWADSNQPQHF. DNA for the CDR3: TGTGCCAGCAGTTTATGGGCAGATAGCAATCAGCCCCAGCATTTT.

This clone was counted at least ten times. This chain connects TRBV7-2 to TRBJ2-1; the D gene is possibly TRBD2 (6 bases). The CDR3 consists of 16 residues. Germline V gene data show CDR1 as SGHTA and CDR2 as FQGNSA. The V end lost 3 bases, the J end lost 1 base, and 13 bases lay between the germline ends. The CDR3 DNA follows: TGTGCCAGCAGCTTCGCTAGCGCCGTTTCCTACAATGAGCAGTTCTTC. This gives the protein CASSFASAVSYNEQFF.

This clone was found a few times. This sequence joins TRBV2 and TRBJ2-1; 12 bases line up with TRBD2. Germline V CDR1 and CDR2: SNHLY, FYNNEI. Trimming at V came to 6 bases and at J to 3 bases, leaving 3 bases not matched to a gene. The CDR3 contains 15 residues. The DNA for the CDR3 is TGTGCCAGCAGCCCTAGCGGGGGGGTCTACAATGAGCAGTTCTTC. It codes for CASSPSGGVYNEQFF.

This clone came up a few times. V and J are TRBV29-1 and TRBJ2-7; D uncertain. Trimming stripped 4 bases from V and 2 bases from J, with 12 bases between. The V gene's germline CDR1 is SQVTM and CDR2 ANQGSEA. The CDR3 consists of 13 residues. The CDR3 DNA reads as TGCAGCGTTGGGGCCGCTGGCCCCTACGAGCAGTACTTC. Translation: CSVGAAGPYEQYF.

This clone was found a few times. The J gene is TRBJ1-5, the V gene TRBV7-2, with 9 bases aligning to TRBD1. The CDR3 spans 14 residues. V shed 6 bases and J 7 bases; nucleotides not matched to a gene: 7. The germline V gene has CDR1 SGHTA and CDR2 FQGNSA. For the CDR3, the DNA is TGTGCCAGCAGTCCACAGGGGGCTGGACAGCCCCAGCATTTT. It encodes CASSPQGAGQPQHF.

This clone was found a few times. The gene calls are TRBV7-3 and TRBJ1-6; 7 bases line up with TRBD1. CDR1 and CDR2 (germline): SGHTA, FQGTGA. The CDR3 spans 15 residues. V was clipped by 1 base and J by 7 bases; unmatched bases: 4. The CDR3 loop reads CASSLNRGQNSPLHF. The CDR3 DNA is TGTGCCAGCAGCTTAAACAGGGGTCAGAATTCACCCCTCCACTTT.

The rearrangement uses TRBV19 and TRBJ2-3; D remains ambiguous. This CDR3 is built from 12 residues. Germline V gene lookup returns CDR1 LNHDA and CDR2 SQIVND (reference sequence). V was cut by 10 bases and J by 7 bases, with 15 bases left in between. In DNA, the CDR3 is TGTGCCACCCTGTCCGACGGGTATACGCAGTATTTT. Its translation: CATLSDGYTQYF.

This clone was recorded at least ten times. This rearrangement joins TRBV18 to TRBJ1-2; TRBD1 aligns across 11 bases. The germline V gene has CDR1 KGHSH and CDR2 LQKENI. The CDR3 is 15 amino acids. Trimming at V came to 2 bases and at J to 2 bases, leaving 1 base not matched to a gene. The CDR3 loop is CASSPGDRGNYGYTF. The CDR3 region has the DNA TGTGCCAGCTCACCAGGGGACAGGGGGAACTATGGCTACACCTTC.

This clone has more than one count but fewer than ten. The rearrangement links TRBV28 to TRBJ1-2, with TRBD1 as a possible D gene (6 bases). The CDR3 contains 14 residues. The V end was cut by 11 bases, the J end by 8 bases, with 24 bases between. Looked up from germline, CDR1 is MDHEN and CDR2 is SYDVKM. The CDR3 sequence is CAHHPAGAFGGYTF. In nucleotides, the CDR3 is TGTGCCCATCACCCGGCAGGGGCCTTCGGAGGCTACACCTTC.

The chain joins TRBV6-1 to TRBJ1-1; D might be TRBD1 (5 bases). Germline V gives CDR1 MNHNS, CDR2 SASEGT. V was trimmed by 4 bases and J by 11 bases, leaving 17 bases between them. The CDR3 loop spans 13 amino acids. CDR3: CASSVDQGRSAFF. The DNA of the CDR3 is TGTGCCAGCAGTGTGGACCAGGGTAGGTCGGCTTTCTTT.

This clone has just a few counts. The rearrangement uses TRBV5-1 and TRBJ2-3, with D maybe TRBD1 (7 bases). Germline CDR1 SGHRS, CDR2 YFSETQ. Trimming cost V 9 bases and J 4 bases, with 18 bases left between them. This CDR3 contains 14 residues. The CDR3 DNA is TGCGCCACCCGGGAGAGGGGGCCGCCAGATACGCAGTATTTT. This translates into CATRERGPPDTQYF.

In this sample, this clone turned up many times. The rearrangement joins TRBV6-5 to TRBJ2-1; tentatively, D is TRBD2 (6 bases). Germline CDR1 MNHEY, CDR2 SVGAGI. The CDR3 consists of 15 residues. V was clipped by 1 base and J by 6 bases, with 13 bases between them. The DNA of the CDR3 is TGTGCCAGCAGTTACTGGGGTGGGAGGTTCAATGAGCAGTTCTTC. Translation: CASSYWGGRFNEQFF.